This T cell receptor (beta chain) was recorded in a study of vaccination and CD4 T cells after COVID-19. Sequence data for DNA of cultured CD4+ T cells were generated by the Oncomine TCR Beta short-read assay. From the PCR reads, TCRdb called clonotypes with MiXCR, one entry per CDR3 protein. This sample carries approximately 22,000 distinct CDR3 sequences, 40% to 50% of them seen once, and the ten largest clones take 9% to 10%. Study observations and caveats: In convalescent patients, 304 of 307 vaccine-specific clones were spike mono-reactive.

Only a few counts were recorded for this clonotype. Its specificity is unknown. As to time point: late sampling 161 to 241 days after vaccination in a few convalescent patients. Treatment indicated: roughly 11-day PBMC culture with coronavirus spike peptide pools or control peptides (ViraFEST assay). There are 16 residues in the CDR3. Trimming left V 5 bases short and J 2 bases short, with 17 bases between. The germline CDR1 and CDR2 sequences are SGHTA and FQGNSA. This chain connects TRBV7-2 to TRBJ2-3, with D tentatively TRBD1 (6 bases). The sample here was CD4+ T cells from blood, cultured in vitro, taken about 7 months after SARS-CoV-2 vaccination. The receptor comes from a human donor who had recovered from COVID-19. The chain's CDR3 is CASSQPTTGPTDTQYF. The CDR3 nucleotides read TGTGCCAGCAGCCAGCCGACGACAGGACCCACAGATACGCAGTATTTT.